This T cell receptor (beta chain) was recovered during a study of OX40 agonist ivuxolimab in advanced cancers. V was clipped by 3 bases and J by 7 bases; unmatched bases: 5. The CDR3 extends over 14 amino acids. The germline V gene encodes CDR1 MNHNS and CDR2 SASEGT. This clone was recorded only once. The table came from immunoSEQ multiplex PCR; TCRdb's copy has only in-frame clones and leaves some out. The data hold fewer than 25,000 clones, with about four fifths observed a single time. The chain is built from TRBV6-1 and TRBJ2-1, with 8 bases lining up with TRBD1. The sequencing used CD4+ or CD8+ T cells sorted from blood, collected in a trial of the OX40 agonist ivuxolimab. This receptor was identified in an adult with an advanced solid tumor such as melanoma, head and neck, liver or kidney cancer. The DNA for the CDR3 is TGTGCCAGCAGTGACCGGACAGGGAGTAATGAGCAGTTCTTC. Its protein product is CASSDRTGSNEQFF.